This T cell receptor beta chain was sequenced for a study of cytomegalovirus exposure and HLA in healthy donors. Study-level results: TCR association rates varied by HLA locus in a later analysis, with DRB1 highest and HLA-C lowest. Information on immune exposure was restricted to one variable (CMV serostatus). Analysis performed later showed TCR beta chains linked to HLA being more clonally expanded than equally common others.

Germline V gene sequence: CDR1 SEHNR, CDR2 FQNEAQ (reference sequence). The CDR3 is 17 amino acids. V lost 5 bases to trimming and J lost 3 bases, with 20 bases between them. The study ran its PCR with 60 Vbeta and 13 Jbeta primers. Using immunoSEQ multiplex PCR, the repertoire was profiled, and TCRdb retains in-frame clones only, with some absent. This table has about 65,000 clones, almost 80% appearing once. Of note for this clone: Its antigen is unidentified.

The clonotype originates from a girl aged 10 to 17 in good health and CMV-seropositive. V is TRBV7-9 and J is TRBJ2-1; D is perhaps TRBD1 (6 bases). Sequenced: PBMCs. CDR3 coding DNA: TGTGCCAGCAGCCAAGACCAACGCGGACAGAACTACAATGAGCAGTTCTTC. As protein: CASSQDQRGQNYNEQFF.